A single TCR beta chain is shown here with its context. What it recognizes is unknown. This specimen belongs to a study of cytomegalovirus exposure and HLA in healthy donors. Overall study: Per a later analysis, the roughly 640 first-cohort and some 110 validation repertoires shared one platform. Study outcomes and limitations: Rare sequences made up most TCRs, while some public TCRs were found in many donors.

The data were produced by immunoSEQ multiplex PCR, yet TCRdb's version contains in-frame clones alone and is incomplete. This repertoire shows about 160,000 clones, 70% to 90% found once; its top ten account for approximately 2%. Looked up from germline, CDR1 is LGHNA and CDR2 is YSLEER. The CDR3 sequence is 15 residues long. Trimming cost V 0 bases and J 1 base, with 8 bases left between them. The chain recombines TRBV4-3 with TRBJ2-3; D unresolved. The source material was PBMCs. This TCR was recovered from a young man in good health and CMV-seropositive. The CDR3 coding sequence is TGCGCCAGCAGCCAAGAGAACAGCCGCACAGATACGCAGTATTTT. As protein: CASSQENSRTDTQYF.